The 13 T cell receptor beta chains in this list originate from one sample, sequenced in a study of vaccination and CD4 T cells after COVID-19. No antigen is known for these receptors. The treatment here: roughly 10-day PBMC culture with coronavirus spike peptide pools or control peptides (ViraFEST assay). Once obtained from cultured CD4+ T cells, the DNA was sequenced using the Oncomine TCR Beta short-read assay. TCRdb processed the PCR reads anew with MiXCR; each CDR3 protein has one entry. The profile shows over 14,000 distinct CDR3 sequences, 25% to 30% of them singletons. Sequencing was performed on CD4+ T cells from blood, cultured in vitro, taken before SARS-CoV-2 vaccination. All receptors come from a human donor who received a COVID-19 vaccine.

V is TRBV25-1 and J is TRBJ2-3, with D possibly being TRBD2 (5 bases). The CDR3 sequence is 16 residues long. Germline V gene lookup returns CDR1 MGHDK and CDR2 SYGVNS. The V and J ends lost 2 bases and 2 bases respectively, with 14 bases between them. CDR3 DNA: TGTGCCAGCAGTGAAAGCCGGACTGGCACCACAGATACGCAGTATTTT. Protein: CASSESRTGTTDTQYF.

This clonotype was detected only a few times. V usage is TRBV20-1 and J usage is TRBJ2-7, with 8 bases matching TRBD1. CDR3 length: 14 amino acids. The V gene end was trimmed by 5 bases and the J gene end by 3 bases; junction bases not matched to a gene: 9. CDR1 DFQATT and CDR2 SNEGSKA come from the germline V gene (reference sequence). This chain's CDR3 is CSAQPGQAIYEQYF. The CDR3 DNA is TGCAGTGCTCAACCGGGACAGGCTATCTACGAGCAGTACTTC.

This chain connects TRBV30 to TRBJ2-1; D is perhaps TRBD2 (7 bases). Germline CDR1 is GTSNPN and CDR2 is SVGIG (reference sequence). Trimming removed 3 bases from V and 3 bases from J, with 15 bases in between. CDR3 length equals 15 residues. DNA for the CDR3: TGTGCCTGGAGCCGAGGGGGGGCCGACTACAATGAGCAGTTCTTC. Translation: CAWSRGGADYNEQFF.

This clonotype was observed a few times. The chain links TRBV20-1 to TRBJ2-3, with D perhaps matching TRBD1 (5 bases). Trimming took 1 base from V and 4 from J, leaving 15 bases between them. This CDR3 contains 15 residues. CDR1 and CDR2 from the germline V gene are DFQATT and SNEGSKA (reference sequence). This chain's CDR3 is CSARVLGAHSDTQYF. The CDR3 nucleotides read TGCAGTGCTAGAGTCTTAGGGGCGCATTCAGATACGCAGTATTTT.

This chain joins TRBV7-9 and TRBJ2-2; perhaps D is TRBD1 or TRBD2 (5 bases each). V lost 5 bases, J lost 2 bases, and 15 bases lay in between. There are 16 residues in the CDR3. Per the germline V gene, CDR1 is SEHNR and CDR2 is FQNEAQ (reference sequence). CDR3 loop: CASSGTSRVNTGELFF. CDR3 sequence (DNA): TGTGCCAGCAGCGGGACGAGCAGGGTCAACACCGGGGAGCTGTTTTTT.

The chain combines TRBV3-1 with TRBJ1-5; D gene uncertain. The V end lost 0 bases, the J end lost 3 bases, and 9 bases lay between the germline ends. CDR3 size: 15 residues. Germline-derived CDR1 and CDR2 are LGHDT and YNNKEL (reference sequence). The chain's CDR3 is CASSQDSGYNQPQHF. CDR3 coding DNA: TGTGCCAGCAGCCAAGATTCAGGCTACAATCAGCCCCAGCATTTT.

This clonotype was observed once. One junction end does not reproduce the germline sequence, and a read error may be involved. This rearrangement joins TRBV6-5 to TRBJ1-5; D perhaps matches TRBD1 (5 bases). The CDR3 contains 15 residues. In germline, CDR1 is MNHEY, CDR2 SVGAGI. CDR3 sequence (DNA): TGTGCCAGCAGTTACTCGACGGCAGGGAATCAGCTCCAGCATTTT. It translates to CASSYSTAGNQLQHF.

The V gene is TRBV6-1, the J gene TRBJ2-1; D assignment may be TRBD1 or TRBD2 (6 bases each). The CDR3 covers 15 residues. The V end lost 2 bases, the J end lost 15 bases, and 23 bases lay between the germline ends. Germline CDR1 reads MNHNS; CDR2 reads SASEGT. In DNA form, the CDR3 reads TGTGCCAGCAGTGAATTCTGGGGGGCTTTTCTCCGACCGTTCTTC. Translation: CASSEFWGAFLRPFF.

This clonotype was seen a handful of times. The rearrangement uses TRBV10-3 and TRBJ1-4, with TRBD1 matching 7 bases. J was trimmed by 10 bases and V by 10 bases; bases with no gene match: 12. Germline CDR1 ENHRY, CDR2 SYGVKD. This CDR3 has 13 residues. In DNA, the CDR3 is TGTGCCAGCCGGACAGGCGGGGGGGGAAAACTGTTTTTT. Protein sequence: CASRTGGGGKLFF.

The V call is TRBV20-1, the J call TRBJ2-7, with D unresolved. This CDR3 spans 15 amino acids. Germline V CDR1 and CDR2: DFQATT, SNEGSKA (reference sequence). Deletions cut 1 base from V and 3 bases from J, with 16 bases between. Here the CDR3 DNA reads TGCAGTGCTAGAGTTCTTGGCGGAACCCGCTACGAGCAGTACTTC. Protein product: CSARVLGGTRYEQYF.

This clonotype came up a few times. The chain employs TRBV25-1 and TRBJ2-3; possible D gene TRBD1, 5 bases. The V gene's germline CDR1 is MGHDK and CDR2 SYGVNS. The length of the CDR3 is 15 residues. With 8 bases removed from V and 6 bases from J, the gap between germline ends came to 21 bases. The CDR3 reads CASGAWQGSLDTQYF. In nucleotides, the CDR3 is TGTGCCAGCGGGGCGTGGCAGGGTTCGTTGGATACGCAGTATTTT.

This clonotype was seen only a few times. The rearrangement uses TRBV25-1 and TRBJ2-3, with D possibly called TRBD1 or TRBD2 (5 bases each). The V end lost 6 bases, the J end lost 2 bases, and 21 bases lay between the germline ends. Germline CDR1 reads MGHDK; CDR2 reads SYGVNS. This CDR3 contains 17 residues. In nucleotides, the CDR3 is TGTGCCAGCAGCCCCCCGGTCTTTGGGGGAGCCACAGATACGCAGTATTTT. Its translation is CASSPPVFGGATDTQYF.

This clonotype was seen a single time. The chain uses TRBV3-1 and TRBJ1-3; 7 bases are shared with TRBD1. V was clipped by 5 bases and J by 2 bases; unmatched bases: 9. This CDR3 region has 16 residues. CDR1 and CDR2 (germline): LGHDT, YNNKEL (reference sequence). The CDR3 is CASSFDRVRTGNTIYF. Here the CDR3 DNA reads TGTGCCAGCAGCTTTGACAGGGTGAGGACTGGAAACACCATATATTTT. Together with reference TRBV3-1 and TRBJ1-3, the CDR3 gives the full variable domain: DTAVSQTPKYLVTQMGNDKSIKCEQNLGHDTMYWYKQDSKKFLKIMFSYNNKELIINETVPNRFSPKSPDKAHLNLHINSLELGDSAVYFCASSFDRVRTGNTIYFGEGSWLTVV.